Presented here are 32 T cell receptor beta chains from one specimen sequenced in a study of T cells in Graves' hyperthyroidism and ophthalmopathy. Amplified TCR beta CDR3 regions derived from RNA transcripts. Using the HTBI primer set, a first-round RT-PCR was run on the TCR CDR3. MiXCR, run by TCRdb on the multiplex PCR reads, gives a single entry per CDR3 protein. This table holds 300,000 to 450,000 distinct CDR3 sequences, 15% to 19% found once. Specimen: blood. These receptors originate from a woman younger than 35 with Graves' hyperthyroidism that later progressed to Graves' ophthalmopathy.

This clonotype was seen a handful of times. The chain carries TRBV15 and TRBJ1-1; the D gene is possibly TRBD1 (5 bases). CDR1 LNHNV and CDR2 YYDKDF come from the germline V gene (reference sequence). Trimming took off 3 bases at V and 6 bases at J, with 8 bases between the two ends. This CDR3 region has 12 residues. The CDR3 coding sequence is TGTGCCACCAGCAGGTGGGACTCTGAAGCTTTCTTT. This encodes CATSRWDSEAFF.

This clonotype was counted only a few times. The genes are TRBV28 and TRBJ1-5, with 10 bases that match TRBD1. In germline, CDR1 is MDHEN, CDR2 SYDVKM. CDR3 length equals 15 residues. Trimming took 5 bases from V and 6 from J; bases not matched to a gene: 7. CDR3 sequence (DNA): TGTGCCAGCAGTCTCCGGGACAGGGGCGGTCAGCCCCAGCATTTT. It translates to CASSLRDRGGQPQHF.

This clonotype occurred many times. In DNA, the CDR3 is TGTGCCAGCAGGGGGACAGGACAGCTTAGCAATCAGCCCCAGCATTTT. Its translation is CASRGTGQLSNQPQHF. This sequence joins TRBV6-1 and TRBJ1-5; 8 positions agree with TRBD1. Germline CDR1 is MNHNS and CDR2 is SASEGT. V lost 6 bases to trimming and J lost 0 bases; unmatched junction nucleotides: 7. This CDR3 has 16 residues.

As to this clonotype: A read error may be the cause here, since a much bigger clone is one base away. This CDR3 is CSASREEAYELYF. As DNA, the CDR3 is TGCAGTGCTAGCCGGGAGGAAGCCTACGAGCTGTACTTC. V and J are TRBV20-1 and TRBJ2-7, with 7 bases identical to TRBD2. The germline CDR1 and CDR2 sequences are DFQATT and SNEGSKA (reference sequence). CDR3 size: 13 residues.

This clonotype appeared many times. The CDR3 is CASSERDRGSHEQFF. CDR3 DNA: TGTGCCAGCAGTGAAAGGGACAGGGGCTCTCATGAGCAGTTCTTC. This chain connects TRBV6-1 to TRBJ2-1; TRBD1 aligns across 10 bases. The CDR3 is made up of 15 amino acids. The V and J ends lost 2 bases and 8 bases, in that order; junction bases with no gene match: 6. Germline CDR1 and CDR2: MNHNS and SASEGT.

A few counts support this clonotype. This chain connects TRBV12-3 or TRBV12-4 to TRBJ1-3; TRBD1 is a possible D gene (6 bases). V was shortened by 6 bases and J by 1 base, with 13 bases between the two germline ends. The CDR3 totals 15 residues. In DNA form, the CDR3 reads TGTGCCAGCAGCCTTAGGGGGGATTCTGGAAACACCATATATTTT. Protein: CASSLRGDSGNTIYF.

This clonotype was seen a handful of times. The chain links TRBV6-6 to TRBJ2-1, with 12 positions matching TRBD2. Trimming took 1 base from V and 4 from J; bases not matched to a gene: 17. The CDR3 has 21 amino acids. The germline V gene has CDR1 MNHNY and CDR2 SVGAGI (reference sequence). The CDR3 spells CASSYFNSWTSGKAAYNEQFF. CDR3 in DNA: TGTGCCAGCAGTTACTTTAACAGCTGGACTAGCGGGAAAGCCGCTTACAATGAGCAGTTCTTC.

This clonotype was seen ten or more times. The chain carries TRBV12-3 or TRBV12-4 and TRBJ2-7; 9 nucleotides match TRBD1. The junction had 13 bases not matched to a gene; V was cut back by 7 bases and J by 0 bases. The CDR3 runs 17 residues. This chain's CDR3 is CASTVSQGALLSYEQYF. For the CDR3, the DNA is TGTGCCAGCACCGTATCACAGGGGGCCCTTCTCTCCTACGAGCAGTACTTC.

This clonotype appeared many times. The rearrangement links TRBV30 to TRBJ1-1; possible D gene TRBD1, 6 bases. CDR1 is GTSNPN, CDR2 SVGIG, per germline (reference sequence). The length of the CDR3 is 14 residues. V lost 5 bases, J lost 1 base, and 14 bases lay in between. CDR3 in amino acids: CAWSSGARNTEAFF. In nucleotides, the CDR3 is TGTGCCTGGTCATCAGGGGCCCGGAACACTGAAGCTTTCTTT.

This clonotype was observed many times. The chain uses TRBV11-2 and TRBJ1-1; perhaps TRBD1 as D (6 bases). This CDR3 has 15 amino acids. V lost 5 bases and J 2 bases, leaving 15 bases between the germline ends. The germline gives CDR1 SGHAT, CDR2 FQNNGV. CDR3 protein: CASSLPTGTNTEAFF. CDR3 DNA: TGTGCCAGCAGCCTACCGACAGGAACAAACACTGAAGCTTTCTTT.

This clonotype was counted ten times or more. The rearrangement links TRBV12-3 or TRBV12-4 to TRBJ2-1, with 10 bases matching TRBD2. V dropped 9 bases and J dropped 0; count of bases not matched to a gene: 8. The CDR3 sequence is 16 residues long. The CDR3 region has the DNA TGTGCCAGGATCAAAAGCGGGAGGGACTCCTACAATGAGCAGTTCTTC. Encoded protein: CARIKSGRDSYNEQFF.

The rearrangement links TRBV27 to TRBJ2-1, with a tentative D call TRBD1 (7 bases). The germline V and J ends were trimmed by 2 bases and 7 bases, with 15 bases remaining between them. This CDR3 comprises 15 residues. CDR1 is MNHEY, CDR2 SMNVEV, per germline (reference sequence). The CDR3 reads CASSLGQGGRNEQFF. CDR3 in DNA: TGTGCCAGCAGTTTAGGGCAGGGGGGAAGGAATGAGCAGTTCTTC.

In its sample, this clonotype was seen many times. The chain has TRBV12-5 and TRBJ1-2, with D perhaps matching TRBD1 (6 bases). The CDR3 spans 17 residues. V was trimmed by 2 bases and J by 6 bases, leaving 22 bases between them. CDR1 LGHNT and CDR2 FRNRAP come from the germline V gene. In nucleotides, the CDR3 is TGTGCTAGTGGTTTGTCTCCTTGGGGGGCGCTTCTCGATGGCTACACCTTC. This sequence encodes CASGLSPWGALLDGYTF.

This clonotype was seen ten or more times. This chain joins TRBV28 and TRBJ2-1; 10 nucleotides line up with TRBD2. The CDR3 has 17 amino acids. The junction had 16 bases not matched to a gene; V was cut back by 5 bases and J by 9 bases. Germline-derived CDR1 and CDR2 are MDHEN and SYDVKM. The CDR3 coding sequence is TGTGCCAGCAGTGGGGGAGCGGGAGGGCCGGCGATCGCTGAGCAGTTCTTC. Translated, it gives CASSGGAGGPAIAEQFF.

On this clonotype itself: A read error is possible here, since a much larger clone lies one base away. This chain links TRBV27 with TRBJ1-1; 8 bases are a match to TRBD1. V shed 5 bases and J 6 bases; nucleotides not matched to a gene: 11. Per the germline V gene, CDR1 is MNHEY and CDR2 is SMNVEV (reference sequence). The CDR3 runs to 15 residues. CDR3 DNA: TGTGCCAGCAGTCCTCGACAGGGGTCGGACCCTGAAGCTTTCTTT. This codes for CASSPRQGSDPEAFF.

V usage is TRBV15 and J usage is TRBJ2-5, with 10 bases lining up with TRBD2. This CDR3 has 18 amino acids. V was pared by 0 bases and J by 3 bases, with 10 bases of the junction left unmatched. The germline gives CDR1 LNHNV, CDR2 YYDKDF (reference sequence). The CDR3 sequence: CATSRDQLLGLAKETQYF. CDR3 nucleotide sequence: TGTGCCACCAGCAGAGATCAACTTTTGGGACTAGCGAAAGAGACCCAGTACTTC.

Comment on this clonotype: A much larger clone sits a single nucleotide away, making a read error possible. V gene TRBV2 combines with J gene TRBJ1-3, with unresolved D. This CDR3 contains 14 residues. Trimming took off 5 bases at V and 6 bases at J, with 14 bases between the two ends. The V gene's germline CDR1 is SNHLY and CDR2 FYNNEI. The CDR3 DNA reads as TGTGCCAGCAGTAATTCAAGGGCTGAAAACACCATATATTTT. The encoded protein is CASSNSRAENTIYF.

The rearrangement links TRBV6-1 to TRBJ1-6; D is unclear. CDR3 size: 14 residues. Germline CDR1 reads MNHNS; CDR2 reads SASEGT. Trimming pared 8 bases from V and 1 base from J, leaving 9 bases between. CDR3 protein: CASPSGSYNSPLHF. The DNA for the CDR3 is TGTGCCAGCCCCTCGGGGTCCTATAATTCACCCCTCCACTTT.

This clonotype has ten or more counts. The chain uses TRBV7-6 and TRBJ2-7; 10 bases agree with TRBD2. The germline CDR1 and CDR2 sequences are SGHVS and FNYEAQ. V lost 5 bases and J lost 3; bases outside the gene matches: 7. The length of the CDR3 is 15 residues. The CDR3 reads CASSPPTSGNYEQYF. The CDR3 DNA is TGTGCCAGCAGCCCCCCTACTAGCGGGAACTACGAGCAGTACTTC.

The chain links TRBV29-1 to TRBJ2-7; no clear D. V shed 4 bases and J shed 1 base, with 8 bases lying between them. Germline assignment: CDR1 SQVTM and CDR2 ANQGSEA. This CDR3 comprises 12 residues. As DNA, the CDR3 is TGCAGCGTTGCTCAGAGATCCTACGAGCAGTACTTC. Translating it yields CSVAQRSYEQYF.

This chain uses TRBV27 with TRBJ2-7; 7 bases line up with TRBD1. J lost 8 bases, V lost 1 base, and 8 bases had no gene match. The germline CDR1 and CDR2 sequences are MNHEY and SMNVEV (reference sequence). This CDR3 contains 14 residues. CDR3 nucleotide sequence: TGTGCCAGCAGTTTATTACAGGGGAGTAGCAAGCAGTACTTC. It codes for CASSLLQGSSKQYF.

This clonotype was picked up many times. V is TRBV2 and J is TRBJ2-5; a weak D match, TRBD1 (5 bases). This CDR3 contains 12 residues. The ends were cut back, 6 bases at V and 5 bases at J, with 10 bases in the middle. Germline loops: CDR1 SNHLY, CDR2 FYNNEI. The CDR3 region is CASSRKGETQYF. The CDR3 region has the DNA TGTGCCAGCAGCCGAAAGGGGGAGACCCAGTACTTC.

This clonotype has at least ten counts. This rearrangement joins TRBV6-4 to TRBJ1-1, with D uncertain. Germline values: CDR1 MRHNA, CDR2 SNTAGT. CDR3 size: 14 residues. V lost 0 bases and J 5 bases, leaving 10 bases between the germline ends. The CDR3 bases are TGTGCCAGCAGTGACTCCTCAGTTGGAACTGAAGCTTTCTTT. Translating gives CASSDSSVGTEAFF.

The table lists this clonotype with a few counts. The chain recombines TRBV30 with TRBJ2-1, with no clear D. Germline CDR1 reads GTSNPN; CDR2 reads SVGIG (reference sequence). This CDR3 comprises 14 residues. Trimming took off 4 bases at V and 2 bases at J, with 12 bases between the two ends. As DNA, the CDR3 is TGTGCCTGGACGCCTGAACCGACCTACAATGAGCAGTTCTTC. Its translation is CAWTPEPTYNEQFF.

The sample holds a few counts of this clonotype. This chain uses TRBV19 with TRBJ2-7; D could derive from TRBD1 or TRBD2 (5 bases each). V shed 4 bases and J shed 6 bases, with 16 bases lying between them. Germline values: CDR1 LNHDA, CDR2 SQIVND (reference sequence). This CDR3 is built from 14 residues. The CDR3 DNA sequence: TGTGCCAGTAGTACCGGGACGGCTGATGGCGAGCAGTACTTC. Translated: CASSTGTADGEQYF.

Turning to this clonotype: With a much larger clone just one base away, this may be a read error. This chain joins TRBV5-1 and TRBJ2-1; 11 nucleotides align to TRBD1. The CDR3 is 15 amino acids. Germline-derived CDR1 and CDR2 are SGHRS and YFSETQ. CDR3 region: CASSSPGQGEYEHFF. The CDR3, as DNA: TGCGCCAGCAGCTCACCGGGACAGGGGGAGTATGAGCACTTCTTC.

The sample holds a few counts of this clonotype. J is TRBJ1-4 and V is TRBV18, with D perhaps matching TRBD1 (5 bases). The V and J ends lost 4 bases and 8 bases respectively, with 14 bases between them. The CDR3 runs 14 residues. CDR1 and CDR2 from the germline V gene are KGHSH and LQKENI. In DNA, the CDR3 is TGTGCCAGCTCACAAAGACAGACTATCGAAAAACTGTTTTTT. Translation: CASSQRQTIEKLFF.

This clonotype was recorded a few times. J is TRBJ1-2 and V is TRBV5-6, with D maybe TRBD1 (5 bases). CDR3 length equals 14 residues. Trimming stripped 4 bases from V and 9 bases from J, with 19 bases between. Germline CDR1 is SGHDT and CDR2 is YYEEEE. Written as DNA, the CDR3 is TGTGCCAGCAGCAGGGGACGACAGCTTATAAGCTACACCTTC. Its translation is CASSRGRQLISYTF.

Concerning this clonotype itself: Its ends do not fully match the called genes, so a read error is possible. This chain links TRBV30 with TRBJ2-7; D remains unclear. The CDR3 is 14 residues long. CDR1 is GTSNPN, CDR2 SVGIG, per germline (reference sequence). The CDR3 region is CAWSVLAISYGQYF. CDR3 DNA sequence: TGTGCCTGGAGTGTTTTGGCTATCTCCTACGGGCAGTACTTC.

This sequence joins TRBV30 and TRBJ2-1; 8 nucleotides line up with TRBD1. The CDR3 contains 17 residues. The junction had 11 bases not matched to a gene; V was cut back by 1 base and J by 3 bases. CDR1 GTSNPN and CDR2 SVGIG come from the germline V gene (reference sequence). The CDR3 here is CAWSGYNRDRHYNEQFF. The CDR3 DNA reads TGTGCCTGGAGTGGGTATAATCGGGACAGGCACTACAATGAGCAGTTCTTC.

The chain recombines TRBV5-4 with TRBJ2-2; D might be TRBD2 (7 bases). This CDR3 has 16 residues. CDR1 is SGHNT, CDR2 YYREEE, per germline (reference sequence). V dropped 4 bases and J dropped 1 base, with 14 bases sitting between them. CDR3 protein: CASSPGGGRNTGELFF. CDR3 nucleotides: TGTGCCAGCAGCCCCGGGGGCGGGAGGAACACCGGGGAGCTGTTTTTT.

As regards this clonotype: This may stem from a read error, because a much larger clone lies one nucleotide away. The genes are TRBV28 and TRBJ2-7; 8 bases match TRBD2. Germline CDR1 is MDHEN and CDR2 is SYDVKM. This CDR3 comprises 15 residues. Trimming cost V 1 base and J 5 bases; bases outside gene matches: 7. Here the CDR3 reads CASSLSERGSHEQYF. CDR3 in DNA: TGTGCCAGCAGTTTATCCGAGCGGGGGTCCCACGAGCAGTACTTC.